The rows below give T cell receptor beta chains drawn from one sample of a study of Ad26.COV2.S vaccination and SARS-CoV-2 variants. The protocol was immunoSEQ multiplex PCR, while the TCRdb copy is restricted to in-frame clones and leaves out a portion. The sample has about 98,000 clones; over 70% are singletons. The sequenced sample was peripheral blood, obtained after recovery from COVID-19. All receptors come from a human donor who had recovered from COVID-19. CDR3s include the opening cysteine and the closing phenylalanine or tryptophan. D genes are given only for firm matches. The size field is filled for only some rows; it gives once, few, many or a size class.

size,J,V,D,CDR3,DNA
.,TRBJ2-2,TRBV7-5,.,CVRSFRTGANTGELFF,TGTGTCAGAAGCTTTCGGACCGGCGCGAACACCGGGGAGCTGTTTTTT
.,TRBJ1-2,TRBV18,.,CASSGGHRVGGYTF,TGTGCCAGCTCGGGCGGGCACAGGGTAGGGGGCTACACCTTC
.,TRBJ2-7,TRBV7-9,TRBD1,CASTGGQGANEQYF,TGTGCCAGCACCGGCGGACAGGGGGCTAACGAGCAGTACTTC
once,TRBJ2-7,TRBV27,.,CASSPHVTHGYEQYF,TGTGCCAGCAGTCCGCACGTGACACACGGCTACGAGCAGTACTTC
.,TRBJ1-5,TRBV6-6,TRBD1,CASSRGGDRHYSNQPQHF,TGTGCCAGCAGTCGGGGGGGGGACAGGCATTATAGCAATCAGCCCCAGCATTTT
.,TRBJ1-1,TRBV7-7,TRBD1,CASSPGGGTEAFF,TGTGCCAGCAGCCCAGGGGGGGGAACTGAAGCTTTCTTT
.,TRBJ2-5,TRBV30,TRBD1,CAWSPGQGRETQYF,TGTGCCTGGAGCCCAGGACAGGGGCGAGAGACCCAGTACTTC
.,TRBJ2-1,TRBV5-4,.,CASSLQRGDYNEQFF,TGTGCCAGCAGCTTACAGAGAGGGGACTACAATGAGCAGTTCTTC
.,TRBJ2-1,TRBV11-2,.,CASSLATGPARNEQFF,TGTGCCAGCAGCTTAGCTACCGGCCCCGCACGGAATGAGCAGTTCTTC
.,TRBJ2-7,TRBV7-9,TRBD1,CASSSYRGQEEQYF,TGTGCCAGCAGCTCGTACAGGGGGCAGGAAGAGCAGTACTTC
.,TRBJ1-5,TRBV30,.,CAWSVKGRVGPQHF,TGTGCCTGGAGTGTAAAAGGGAGGGTCGGGCCCCAGCATTTT
.,TRBJ1-2,TRBV12-3/TRBV12-4,.,CASSLLGKGGYTF,TGTGCCAGCAGTTTATTGGGTAAGGGTGGCTACACCTTC
.,TRBJ2-3,TRBV7-6,.,CASSLSGQRTDTQYF,TGTGCCAGCAGCTTAAGCGGTCAGAGGACAGATACGCAGTATTTT
few,TRBJ1-1,TRBV19,.,CASSTSLLQGGNTEAFF,TGTGCCAGTAGTACCAGCCTCTTACAGGGTGGGAACACTGAAGCTTTCTTT
few,TRBJ2-2,TRBV29-1,TRBD1,CSGGQGDAGELFF,TGCAGCGGGGGACAGGGAGACGCCGGGGAGCTGTTTTTT
.,TRBJ1-1,TRBV19,.,CASSIAHGTEAFF,TGTGCCAGTAGTATAGCCCATGGCACTGAAGCTTTCTTT
.,TRBJ2-5,TRBV24-1,TRBD2,CATSDLGTSGGHETQYF,TGTGCCACCAGTGATCTCGGGACTAGCGGGGGGCACGAGACCCAGTACTTC
.,TRBJ2-7,TRBV7-9,TRBD1,CASSLVGTGDEQYF,TGTGCCAGCAGCTTAGTCGGGACAGGAGACGAGCAGTACTTC
.,TRBJ1-3,TRBV5-1,.,CASRLGGVSGNTIYF,TGCGCCAGCCGTTTAGGCGGGGTCTCTGGAAACACCATATATTTT
.,TRBJ2-5,TRBV7-2,.,CASSRDGGETQYF,TGTGCCAGCTCAAGAGACGGAGGAGAAACCCAGTACTTC
.,TRBJ1-2,TRBV7-2,TRBD1,CASSQGTGYGYTF,TGTGCCAGCAGCCAGGGGACAGGGTATGGCTACACCTTC
.,TRBJ1-6,TRBV30,.,CAWRGARSPLHF,TGTGCCTGGAGGGGTGCCCGGTCACCCCTCCACTTT
.,TRBJ1-5,TRBV27,TRBD1,CASSLRGQGATDQPQHF,TGTGCCAGCAGTTTAAGGGGACAGGGGGCTACTGATCAGCCCCAGCATTTT
.,TRBJ1-1,TRBV7-2,.,CASSLGEREAFF,TGTGCCAGCAGCCTAGGGGAGAGGGAAGCTTTCTTT
.,TRBJ2-3,TRBV29-1,.,CSSKGRSNTDTQYF,TGCAGCAGCAAGGGGCGGAGTAACACAGATACGCAGTATTTT
.,TRBJ1-2,TRBV15,.,CATSRDRTGYNYGYTF,TGTGCCACCAGCAGAGATCGTACAGGTTATAACTATGGCTACACCTTC
.,TRBJ2-1,TRBV5-1,.,CASSLVLGDEQFF,TGCGCCAGCAGCTTGGTATTGGGCGATGAGCAGTTCTTC
.,TRBJ2-7,TRBV28,TRBD1,CASSPTQGRDEQYF,TGTGCCAGCAGTCCAACACAGGGGAGAGACGAGCAGTACTTC
.,TRBJ2-7,TRBV5-5,.,CASRGPGGNEQYF,TGTGCCAGCAGGGGTCCCGGAGGTAACGAGCAGTACTTC
.,TRBJ2-3,TRBV5-1,TRBD1,CASSVGQGVADTQYF,TGCGCCAGCAGCGTAGGACAGGGGGTGGCAGATACGCAGTATTTT
.,TRBJ2-4,TRBV20-1,.,CSASLRDKNIQYF,TGCAGTGCTAGTCTCCGGGACAAAAACATTCAGTACTTC
once,TRBJ1-4,TRBV5-4,.,CASSFAATNEKLFF,TGTGCCAGCAGCTTTGCGGCAACTAATGAAAAACTGTTTTTT
.,TRBJ1-2,TRBV28,.,CASRPRLGGGPEIANYGYTF,TGTGCCAGCAGGCCTCGACTGGGGGGGGGCCCTGAGATAGCTAACTATGGCTACACCTTC
.,TRBJ2-1,TRBV10-3,TRBD2,CAISDFERGGNEQFF,TGTGCCATCAGTGACTTTGAGCGGGGGGGTAATGAGCAGTTCTTC
.,TRBJ1-4,TRBV5-4,.,CASSAGGDEKLFF,TGTGCCAGCAGCGCGGGGGGGGATGAAAAACTGTTTTTT
.,TRBJ2-6,TRBV5-4,.,CASSFQSGANVLTF,TGTGCCAGCAGCTTTCAGTCTGGGGCCAACGTCCTGACTTTC
.,TRBJ1-6,TRBV30,.,CAWSVGGDSPLHF,TGTGCCTGGAGTGTAGGGGGGGATTCACCCCTCCACTTT
.,TRBJ2-2,TRBV28,.,CASTTGGELFF,TGTGCCAGCACCACTGGGGGGGAGCTGTTTTTT
.,TRBJ2-1,TRBV29-1,.,CSAKLRFHEQFF,TGCAGCGCGAAACTCAGGTTCCATGAGCAGTTCTTC
.,TRBJ2-1,TRBV30,.,CAWSGGSYNEQFF,TGTGCCTGGAGTGGGGGCAGCTACAATGAGCAGTTCTTC
once,TRBJ1-2,TRBV28,.,CASRSGYGYTF,TGTGCCAGCAGATCAGGCTATGGCTACACCTTC
.,TRBJ1-4,TRBV6-2/TRBV6-3,.,CASSYFRGRGNEKLFF,TGTGCCAGCAGTTACTTCCGGGGGCGAGGGAATGAAAAACTGTTTTTT
.,TRBJ1-3,TRBV29-1,TRBD1,CSVHTGQANTIYF,TGCAGCGTTCATACGGGACAGGCAAACACCATATATTTT
.,TRBJ2-3,TRBV6-5,TRBD2,CASSSLAGGPDTQYF,TGTGCCAGCAGTTCTCTAGCGGGGGGGCCAGATACGCAGTATTTT
few,TRBJ2-2,TRBV19,.,CASSRPGDNTGELFF,TGTGCCAGTAGTCGCCCGGGAGATAACACCGGGGAGCTGTTTTTT
few,TRBJ2-3,TRBV2,TRBD2,CASGLAGGRIDTQYF,TGTGCCAGCGGACTAGCGGGGGGGCGAATAGATACGCAGTATTTT
.,TRBJ2-3,TRBV11-3,TRBD2,CASSPRGLGADTQYF,TGTGCCAGCAGCCCCCGGGGACTAGGGGCAGATACGCAGTATTTT
.,TRBJ2-4,TRBV7-2,.,CASSLTDGNIQYF,TGTGCCAGCAGCTTAACAGACGGAAACATTCAGTACTTC